The 3 T cell receptor beta chains below were found in one sample sequenced in a study of blood T cell repertoires in COVID-19. Sequenced by immunoSEQ multiplex PCR; TCRdb stores in-frame clones only, minus some. The sample shows about 55,000 clones, about 90% of them seen only once. The sample taken for sequencing was peripheral blood. Receptors originate from a man aged 50 or older with active COVID-19.

The chain uses TRBV9 and TRBJ1-1; 7 positions agree with TRBD1. CDR3 length: 15 residues. V lost 4 bases to trimming and J lost 5 bases; unmatched junction nucleotides: 11. Germline V gene data show CDR1 as SGDLS and CDR2 as YYNGEE. The CDR3 here is CASSPRQGSGTEAFF. CDR3 in DNA: TGTGCCAGCAGCCCCCGACAGGGCTCGGGGACTGAAGCTTTCTTT.

The genes are TRBV2 and TRBJ2-3; tentative D call: TRBD1 (6 bases). Per the germline V gene, CDR1 is SNHLY and CDR2 is FYNNEI. CDR3 length: 14 amino acids. Trimming removed 7 bases from V and 7 bases from J, with 18 bases in between. This CDR3 reads CASNPGTPGNTQYF. DNA of the CDR3: TGTGCCAGCAATCCGGGGACACCCGGGAATACGCAGTATTTT.

This chain joins TRBV2 and TRBJ2-5; 8 bases agree with TRBD1. Germline-derived CDR1 and CDR2 are SNHLY and FYNNEI. The CDR3 is 14 residues long. V lost 5 bases and J lost 3; bases outside the gene matches: 5. CDR3 residues: CASSKTGVEETQYF. The CDR3 nucleotides are TGTGCCAGCAGTAAGACAGGGGTCGAAGAGACCCAGTACTTC.